This T cell receptor beta chain was sequenced during a study of blood T cells in healthy people across ages. The CDR3 length is 16 residues. Germline V gene sequence: CDR1 SGHTA, CDR2 FQGNSA. Then a second PCR, running roughly 7 to 11 cycles, was carried out with a sample-barcoded 5' primer and a J-beta primer mix. TCRdb reprocessed the 5' RACE reads via MiXCR and lists one record per CDR3 protein. The sample consists of fewer than 800,000 distinct CDR3 sequences, just under 25% of them appearing once. Another study also made use of these data, one on T cells of mothers and their children. As that report states: The analysis detected no persistent microchimeric T cell clones.

The sequence was obtained from a boy aged 5-17 years in good health. What was sequenced was blood. This chain joins TRBV7-2 and TRBJ2-5, with 16 bases that match TRBD2. The tail of the sequence fits TRBJ2-1 better, so the J call may be wrong. CDR3 bases: TGTGCCAGCAGCCCGCCGGGACTAGCGGGAGGGCATGAGCAGTTCTTC. This translates into CASSPPGLAGGHEQFF.